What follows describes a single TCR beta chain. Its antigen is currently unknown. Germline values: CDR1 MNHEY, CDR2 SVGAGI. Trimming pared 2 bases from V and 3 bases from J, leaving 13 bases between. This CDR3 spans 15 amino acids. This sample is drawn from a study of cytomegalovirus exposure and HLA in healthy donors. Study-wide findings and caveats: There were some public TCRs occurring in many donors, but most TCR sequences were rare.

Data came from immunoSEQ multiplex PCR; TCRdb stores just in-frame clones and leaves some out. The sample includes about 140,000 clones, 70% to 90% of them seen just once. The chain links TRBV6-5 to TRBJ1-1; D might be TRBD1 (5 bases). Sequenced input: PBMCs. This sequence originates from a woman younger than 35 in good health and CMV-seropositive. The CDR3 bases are TGTGCCAGCAGTTACAAGGGGCCTCACTACACTGAAGCTTTCTTT. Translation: CASSYKGPHYTEAFF.